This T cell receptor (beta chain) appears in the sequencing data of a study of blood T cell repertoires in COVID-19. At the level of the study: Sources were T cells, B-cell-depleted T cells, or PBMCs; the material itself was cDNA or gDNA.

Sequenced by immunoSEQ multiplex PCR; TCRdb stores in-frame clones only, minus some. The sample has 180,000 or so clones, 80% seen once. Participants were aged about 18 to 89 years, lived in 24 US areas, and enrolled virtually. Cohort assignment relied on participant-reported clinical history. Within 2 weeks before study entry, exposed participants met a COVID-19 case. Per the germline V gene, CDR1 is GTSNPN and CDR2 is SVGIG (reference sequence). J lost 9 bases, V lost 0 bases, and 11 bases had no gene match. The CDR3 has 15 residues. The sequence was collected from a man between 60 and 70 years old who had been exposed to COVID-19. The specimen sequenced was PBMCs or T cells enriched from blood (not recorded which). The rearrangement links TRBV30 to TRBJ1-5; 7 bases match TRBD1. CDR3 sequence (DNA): TGTGCCTGGAGTGTACGTCCAGGGGGTCAGGGGCCCCAGCATTTT. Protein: CAWSVRPGGQGPQHF.